The clone carrying this T cell receptor (beta chain) has just a few counts. The data belong to a study of T-cell reconstitution after alpha-beta-depleted transplantation in children. Researchers prepared the TCRbeta library using unique molecular identifiers, the study reports. TCRdb re-called the PCR reads through MiXCR, storing one row per CDR3 protein. This sample carries roughly 500,000 distinct CDR3 sequences, around 12% of them seen once, and the ten largest clones take around 5.8%. J lost 3 bases, V lost 7 bases, and 4 bases had no gene match. The germline gives CDR1 SNHLY, CDR2 FYNNEI. The CDR3 has 13 amino acids.

This sequence was found in a human donor who donated a stem cell graft to a child with combined immunodeficiency. The chain employs TRBV2 and TRBJ2-7, with TRBD1 identical over 9 bases. The material was PBMCs from the stem cell graft donor, obtained from the stem cell graft. Written as DNA, the CDR3 is TGTGCCAGCACCCGGGACAGGGACTACGAGCAGTACTTC. Its protein product is CASTRDRDYEQYF.